Presented here are 30 T cell receptor beta chains from one specimen sequenced in a study of blood T cell repertoires in COVID-19. Some clones are missing from TCRdb's copy, which holds only in-frame ones; the method was immunoSEQ multiplex PCR. The sample contains about 35,000 clones, approximately 89% of which appear only once. Sequenced: peripheral blood. All receptors derive from a man aged 55 to 70 with active or convalescent COVID-19.

The chain links TRBV28 to TRBJ1-1; D uncertain. Trimming left V 2 bases short and J 10 bases short, with 14 bases between. Germline CDR1 and CDR2: MDHEN and SYDVKM. CDR3 size: 13 residues. CDR3: CASSLIISGVAFF. CDR3 nucleotide sequence: TGTGCCAGCAGTTTAATCATCAGCGGGGTAGCTTTCTTT. Based on the CDR3 plus reference TRBV28 and TRBJ1-1, the full variable domain is DVKVTQSSRYLVKRTGEKVFLECVQDMDHENMFWYRQDPGLGLRLIYFSYDVKMKEKGDIPEGYSVSREKKERFSLILESASTNQTSMYLCASSLIISGVAFFGQGTRLTVV.

The chain links TRBV19 to TRBJ1-6, with D tentatively TRBD1 (5 bases). Germline CDR1 is LNHDA and CDR2 is SQIVND (reference sequence). V was shortened by 6 bases and J by 0 bases, with 15 bases between the two germline ends. There are 17 residues in the CDR3. DNA for the CDR3: TGTGCCAGTAGCCAAACACGGGGGAGCTCCTATAATTCACCCCTCCACTTT. Encoded protein: CASSQTRGSSYNSPLHF. Full variable domain (rest looked up from reference TRBV19 and TRBJ1-6): DGGITQSPKYLFRKEGQNVTLSCEQNLNHDAMYWYRQDPGQGLRLIYYSQIVNDFQKGDIAEGYSVSREKKESFPLTVTSAQKNPTAFYLCASSQTRGSSYNSPLHFGNGTRLTVT.

CDR3 protein: CASRQGPNYGYTF. CDR3 DNA sequence: TGCGCCAGCAGACAGGGACCTAACTATGGCTACACCTTC. This chain links TRBV5-1 with TRBJ1-2; D is perhaps TRBD1 (6 bases). CDR1 is SGHRS, CDR2 YFSETQ, per germline. The CDR3 extends over 13 amino acids. With 5 bases removed from V and 0 bases from J, the gap between germline ends came to 8 bases.

The V call is TRBV28, the J call TRBJ1-6; TRBD1 is a possible D gene (6 bases). The CDR3 totals 14 residues. V lost 8 bases and J lost 5, with 13 bases in between. The germline V gene encodes CDR1 MDHEN and CDR2 SYDVKM. CDR3 protein: CASHLDRNNSPLHF. CDR3 DNA sequence: TGTGCCAGCCACCTGGACAGAAATAATTCACCCCTCCACTTT.

CDR3 loop: CASSLFISETQYF. The CDR3 DNA reads TGTGCCAGCAGCTTATTTATTTCAGAGACCCAGTACTTC. This chain connects TRBV7-2 to TRBJ2-5; D unclear. The CDR3 runs to 13 residues. The V gene lost 2 bases and the J gene lost 4 bases, with 8 bases spanning the gap. Looked up from germline, CDR1 is SGHTA and CDR2 is FQGNSA.

This clone showed up just a few times. CDR3 protein: CASSLDPGGRQTDTQYF. The CDR3 DNA reads as TGTGCCAGCAGCTTAGATCCGGGGGGTCGCCAGACAGATACGCAGTATTTT. The V gene is TRBV11-2, the J gene TRBJ2-3, with TRBD2 identical over 7 bases. Germline CDR1 SGHAT, CDR2 FQNNGV. The V and J ends lost 0 bases and 3 bases, in that order; junction bases with no gene match: 9. The CDR3 runs 17 residues. The entire variable domain, with the rest obtained from reference TRBV11-2 and TRBJ2-3, is as follows: EAGVAQSPRYKIIEKRQSVAFWCNPISGHATLYWYQQILGQGPKLLIQFQNNGVVDDSQLPKDRFSAERLKGVDSTLKIQPAKLEDSAVYLCASSLDPGGRQTDTQYFGPGTRLTVL.

The chain has TRBV6-6 and TRBJ1-4, with no clear D. Germline lookup yields CDR1 MNHNY and CDR2 SVGAGI (reference sequence). V shed 1 base and J shed 8 bases, with 11 bases lying between them. The CDR3 is 14 residues long. CDR3 protein: CASSYWAPGEKLFF. Here the CDR3 DNA reads TGTGCCAGCAGTTACTGGGCCCCCGGAGAAAAACTGTTTTTT.

The chain has TRBV29-1 and TRBJ1-3; D gene unclear. Germline loops: CDR1 SQVTM, CDR2 ANQGSEA. CDR3 size: 11 residues. V was pared by 4 bases and J by 4 bases, with 5 bases between. The CDR3 loop reads CSVVLGNTIYF. The CDR3 DNA reads TGCAGCGTTGTGTTAGGAAACACCATATATTTT.

The J gene is TRBJ2-7, the V gene TRBV6-1; D unresolved. The CDR3 is made up of 14 amino acids. Per the germline V gene, CDR1 is MNHNS and CDR2 is SASEGT. V was cut by 2 bases and J by 6 bases, with 14 bases left in between. The CDR3: CASSESFTGFEQYV. CDR3 nucleotides: TGTGCCAGCAGTGAATCCTTTACCGGGTTCGAGCAGTACGTC.

V and J are TRBV13 and TRBJ2-1; tentative D call: TRBD1 (6 bases). V lost 0 bases and J 2 bases, leaving 8 bases between the germline ends. The CDR3 has 15 amino acids. Germline values: CDR1 PRHDT, CDR2 FYEKMQ (reference sequence). DNA of the CDR3: TGTGCCAGCAGCTTAGGACAGGGCCCCTACAATGAGCAGTTCTTC. The encoded protein is CASSLGQGPYNEQFF.

J is TRBJ1-1 and V is TRBV10-2, with D unresolved. V gave up 6 bases and J gave up 5 bases, with 13 bases separating them. The CDR3 loop spans 13 amino acids. Looked up from germline, CDR1 is WSHSY and CDR2 is SAAADI. CDR3 DNA: TGCGCCAGCAGATGGGGAGTGGAAACTGAAGCTTTCTTT. It is translated as CASRWGVETEAFF.

This clone has just one count. This rearrangement joins TRBV24-1 to TRBJ1-1; 7 bases line up with TRBD1. Trimming cost V 3 bases and J 5 bases; bases outside gene matches: 2. Per germline, CDR1 KGHDR and CDR2 SFDVKD. CDR3 length equals 13 residues. CDR3 coding DNA: TGTGCCACCAGTGATGGGACAGCAACTGAAGCTTTCTTT. This encodes CATSDGTATEAFF.

J is TRBJ2-1 and V is TRBV3-1 (or the pseudogene TRBV3-2); D remains unclear. The CDR3 length is 15 residues. CDR1 and CDR2 from the germline V gene are LGHDT and YNNKEL (reference sequence). V was pared by 0 bases and J by 4 bases, with 10 bases between. The CDR3 DNA sequence: TGTGCCAGCAGCCAAGATCCCCGGGTATACAATGAGCAGTTCTTC. This gives the protein CASSQDPRVYNEQFF.

The chain uses TRBV2 and TRBJ2-5; TRBD1 is a possible D gene (7 bases). Germline assignment: CDR1 SNHLY and CDR2 FYNNEI. The CDR3 is made up of 15 amino acids. V lost 6 bases and J lost 3, with 17 bases in between. The CDR3 protein is CASSGQGGREETQYF. Written as DNA, the CDR3 is TGTGCCAGCAGCGGCCAGGGGGGAAGGGAAGAGACCCAGTACTTC. Supplemented by reference TRBV2 and TRBJ2-5, the full variable domain reads EPEVTQTPSHQVTQMGQEVILRCVPISNHLYFYWYRQILGQKVEFLVSFYNNEISEKSEIFDDQFSVERPDGSNFTLKIRSTKLEDSAMYFCASSGQGGREETQYFGPGTRLLVL.

This clone occurred once. The chain links TRBV5-1 to TRBJ1-1; 8 bases match TRBD1. From germline, CDR1 is SGHRS and CDR2 YFSETQ. This CDR3 is built from 15 residues. J gave up 3 bases and V 4 bases, and 8 bases lay outside the gene matches. This CDR3 reads CASSHQIQGDTEAFF. The DNA of the CDR3 is TGCGCCAGCAGCCACCAAATACAGGGGGACACTGAAGCTTTCTTT.

For this clone: Additional DNA sequences in this sample encode the identical CDR3. This sequence joins TRBV9 and TRBJ1-1; 7 positions agree with TRBD1. V lost 4 bases and J lost 5; bases outside the gene matches: 5. The CDR3 is 13 residues long. Germline V lookup: CDR1 SGDLS, CDR2 YYNGEE. The CDR3 sequence: CASSPGGRTEAFF. The CDR3, as DNA: TGTGCCAGCAGCCCAGGGGGGAGGACTGAAGCTTTCTTT.

This clone was observed a few times. The chain couples TRBV19 to TRBJ1-5; TRBD1 matches at 9 bases. The CDR3 is 15 amino acids. The germline CDR1 and CDR2 sequences are LNHDA and SQIVND (reference sequence). V dropped 3 bases and J dropped 4; count of bases not matched to a gene: 4. The CDR3 sequence is CASSIPGQGNQPQHF. The CDR3 bases are TGTGCCAGTAGTATTCCAGGACAGGGGAATCAGCCCCAGCATTTT.

This chain links TRBV7-6 with TRBJ2-3; 7 bases fit TRBD2. The germline V gene has CDR1 SGHVS and CDR2 FNYEAQ. The CDR3 consists of 16 residues. V lost 1 base and J lost 1; bases outside the gene matches: 5. The CDR3 sequence: CASSLGGGGGTDTQYF. CDR3 coding DNA: TGTGCCAGCAGCTTAGGCGGCGGGGGAGGCACAGATACGCAGTATTTT. Looking up the rest from reference TRBV7-6 and TRBJ2-3 gives the full variable domain: GAGVSQSPRYKVTKRGQDVALRCDPISGHVSLYWYRQALGQGPEFLTYFNYEAQQDKSGLPNDRFSAERPEGSISTLTIQRTEQRDSAMYRCASSLGGGGGTDTQYFGPGTRLTVL.

The J gene is TRBJ1-4, the V gene TRBV2; D not certain. There are 13 residues in the CDR3. Germline lookup yields CDR1 SNHLY and CDR2 FYNNEI. With 5 bases removed from V and 8 bases from J, the gap between germline ends came to 12 bases. CDR3 sequence: CASSRRVGEKLFF. DNA of the CDR3: TGTGCCAGCAGTCGGAGGGTTGGCGAAAAACTGTTTTTT.

The genes are TRBV9 and TRBJ2-5; 7 bases fit TRBD2. The V segment lost 4 bases and the J segment 5 bases; nucleotides outside the gene matches: 5. Germline-derived CDR1 and CDR2 are SGDLS and YYNGEE. CDR3 length: 13 amino acids. CDR3 loop: CASSSAGLETQYF. The DNA for the CDR3 is TGTGCCAGCAGCTCAGCGGGATTGGAGACCCAGTACTTC. Together with reference TRBV9 and TRBJ2-5, the CDR3 gives the full variable domain: DSGVTQTPKHLITATGQRVTLRCSPRSGDLSVYWYQQSLDQGLQFLIQYYNGEERAKGNILERFSAQQFPDLHSELNLSSLELGDSALYFCASSSAGLETQYFGPGTRLLVL.

The chain recombines TRBV19 with TRBJ2-1; 9 nucleotides line up with TRBD2. Germline assignment: CDR1 LNHDA and CDR2 SQIVND (reference sequence). The CDR3 sequence is 15 residues long. V shed 3 bases and J 5 bases; nucleotides not matched to a gene: 5. This CDR3 is CASSIGAGGHNEQFF. The CDR3 DNA sequence: TGTGCCAGTAGTATTGGTGCGGGGGGGCACAATGAGCAGTTCTTC.

This chain joins TRBV3-1 (or the pseudogene TRBV3-2) and TRBJ2-5, with 7 bases aligning to TRBD2. This CDR3 region has 13 residues. Unmatched junction bases numbered 0, after V lost 3 bases and J lost 2 bases. Germline CDR1 and CDR2: LGHDT and YNNKEL (reference sequence). CDR3 amino acids: CASSQRGQETQYF. The CDR3 nucleotides read TGTGCCAGCAGCCAGCGGGGGCAAGAGACCCAGTACTTC.

The chain combines TRBV5-1 with TRBJ2-2, with 8 bases that match TRBD1. The junction had 3 bases not matched to a gene; V was cut back by 3 bases and J by 2 bases. Germline CDR1 reads SGHRS; CDR2 reads YFSETQ. This CDR3 is built from 15 residues. CDR3 loop: CASSWSGGNTGELFF. The DNA of the CDR3 is TGCGCCAGCAGCTGGTCAGGGGGCAACACCGGGGAGCTGTTTTTT.

The rearrangement uses TRBV7-2 and TRBJ2-1; the D gene is possibly TRBD2 (5 bases). The CDR3 consists of 15 residues. The ends were cut back, 8 bases at V and 0 bases at J, with 14 bases in the middle. The germline gives CDR1 SGHTA, CDR2 FQGNSA. CDR3 region: CASLGRLNSYNEQFF. CDR3 coding DNA: TGTGCCAGCCTTGGGAGATTGAACTCCTACAATGAGCAGTTCTTC.

The CDR3 loop is CASSGPGQGTGTQYF. The DNA of the CDR3 is TGCGCCAGCAGTGGCCCGGGACAGGGCACTGGTACGCAGTATTTT. The chain employs TRBV10-2 and TRBJ2-3; the match to TRBD1 covers 9 bases. This CDR3 has 15 residues. Losses at the gene ends were 4 bases for V and 8 bases for J; bases not matched to a gene: 10. Germline V gene lookup returns CDR1 WSHSY and CDR2 SAAADI.

The rearrangement links TRBV7-2 to TRBJ2-3; perhaps TRBD2 as D (5 bases). This CDR3 has 15 residues. Germline CDR1 reads SGHTA; CDR2 reads FQGNSA. V dropped 4 bases and J dropped 4 bases, with 15 bases sitting between them. The CDR3 DNA reads as TGTGCCAGCAGCTCGCCGGGGAGTAGGTCAGATACGCAGTATTTT. This encodes CASSSPGSRSDTQYF.

The genes are TRBV2 and TRBJ2-5; 9 bases are a match to TRBD1. The V gene end was trimmed by 6 bases and the J gene end by 3 bases; junction bases not matched to a gene: 2. Germline lookup yields CDR1 SNHLY and CDR2 FYNNEI. This CDR3 has 13 residues. The CDR3 coding sequence is TGTGCCAGCAGGGGACAGGGAGAAGAGACCCAGTACTTC. It translates to CASRGQGEETQYF.

The chain has TRBV29-1 and TRBJ2-3; D is possibly TRBD1 (5 bases). The CDR3 runs 14 residues. Trimming removed 5 bases at V and 1 base at J, with 13 bases between. CDR1 and CDR2 from the germline V gene are SQVTM and ANQGSEA. The CDR3 nucleotides are TGCAGCGTTTGGAGACTGGGGCGCACAGATACGCAGTATTTT. Amino acids: CSVWRLGRTDTQYF.

The chain joins TRBV11-2 to TRBJ1-1; 10 nucleotides agree with TRBD1. The CDR3 spans 15 residues. The ends lost 4 bases at V and 3 bases at J; junction bases unmatched: 5. Germline CDR1 reads SGHAT; CDR2 reads FQNNGV. CDR3 residues: CASSSTGTGDTEAFF. The CDR3 DNA follows: TGTGCCAGCAGCTCAACCGGGACAGGGGACACTGAAGCTTTCTTT.

The table lists this clone with a few counts. V and J are TRBV28 and TRBJ1-2; D not resolved. V lost 5 bases and J lost 7, with 26 bases in between. CDR1 is MDHEN and CDR2 is SYDVKM in the germline V gene. The CDR3 spans 17 residues. The CDR3 protein is CASSPTGWQVLFPGYTF. The CDR3 coding sequence is TGTGCCAGCAGTCCCACTGGGTGGCAGGTTCTCTTTCCTGGCTACACCTTC.